Listed below are T cell receptor beta chains from one sample, sequenced in a study of T cell changes during pregnancy in multiple sclerosis. Some clones are missing from TCRdb's copy, which holds only in-frame ones; the method was immunoSEQ multiplex PCR. The sample consists of approximately 46,000 clones, more than 85% of them appearing once. Here the sequenced sample was CD8+ T cells from peripheral blood mononuclear cells, taken in the second trimester of pregnancy. The receptors come from a female donor with multiple sclerosis, enrolled in a pregnancy study. CDR3s include the opening cysteine and the closing phenylalanine or tryptophan. D genes are given only for firm matches. Clone size is shown for a subset of rows, as once, few, many or a class of expanded clone.

NA	TRBD2	TRBV7-7	TRBJ2-1	TGTGCTAGCAGCCTAGCGCTAGCGGCCTCCTACAATGAGCAGTTCTTC	CASSLALAASYNEQFF
NA	NA	TRBV7-5	TRBJ2-7	TGTGCCAGAAGCCCCCGGGAAGGGGGCACTTCCTACGAGCAGTACTTC	CARSPREGGTSYEQYF
NA	TRBD1	TRBV5-1	TRBJ2-5	TGCGCCAGCAGCACCAGGACAGGGATTGGAGAGACCCAGTACTTC	CASSTRTGIGETQYF
NA	NA	TRBV4-1	TRBJ1-2	TGCGCCAGCAGCCAGCCCGGTCGGGGGACGCGGGATGGCTACACCTTC	CASSQPGRGTRDGYTF
NA	NA	TRBV4-1	TRBJ1-1	TGCGCCAGCAGCCAAGTTGGCGGGAACACTGAAGCTTTCTTT	CASSQVGGNTEAFF
once	TRBD1	TRBV13	TRBJ1-1	TGTGCCAGCAGTCGGGTCTTACCAGGGGGCGCTGAAGCTTTCTTT	CASSRVLPGGAEAFF
NA	TRBD2	TRBV15	TRBJ2-3	TGTGCCACCAGCAGAGACCGGGGGGGCCAAGATACGCAGTATTTT	CATSRDRGGQDTQYF
NA	NA	TRBV14	TRBJ1-6	TGTGCCAGCAGCCGGGCCGAACCACCCCTCCACTTT	CASSRAEPPLHF
NA	NA	TRBV2	TRBJ2-7	TGTGCCAGCACCCAGACAGAATACGAGCAGTACTTC	CASTQTEYEQYF
NA	NA	TRBV4-3	TRBJ1-1	TGCGCCAGCAGCCAAGATGGGAGGGCTGAAGCTTTCTTT	CASSQDGRAEAFF
once	TRBD1	TRBV13	TRBJ1-1	TGTGCCAGCAGCACGGGACAGGGGCTGAACACTGAAGCTTTCTTT	CASSTGQGLNTEAFF
NA	TRBD1	TRBV7-9	TRBJ2-7	TGTGCCAGCAGCTTAGTGGAGGGACAGGGTCAAGGCTCCTACGAGCAGTACTTC	CASSLVEGQGQGSYEQYF
NA	TRBD1	TRBV4-1	TRBJ1-2	TGCGCCAGCAGCCAAGCCTCCGGGACAGCCTATGGCTACACCTTC	CASSQASGTAYGYTF
NA	TRBD2	TRBV6-5	TRBJ2-2	TGTGCCAGCAGTTACCAGCGGGGGGGGGTCCCCGGGGAGCTGTTTTTT	CASSYQRGGVPGELFF
NA	NA	TRBV7-9	TRBJ2-7	TGTGCCAGCACCCAAACAGGGGGGGTCGTCCACGAGCAGTACTTC	CASTQTGGVVHEQYF
NA	NA	TRBV7-9	TRBJ2-1	TGTGCCAGCAGCTTAGAACGGGGTAAGGAGCAGTTCTTC	CASSLERGKEQFF
NA	NA	TRBV11-2	TRBJ2-1	TGTGCCAGCAGCTTAGTTGGGGGGTGGGAGAATGAGCAGTTCTTC	CASSLVGGWENEQFF
NA	NA	TRBV7-8	TRBJ1-1	TGTGCCAGCAGCTTATATGAGGGAATGAACACTGAAGCTTTCTTC	CASSLYEGMNTEAFF
few	TRBD1	TRBV6-6	TRBJ1-2	TGTGCCAGCCTGAACAGGGGATATGGCTACACCTTC	CASLNRGYGYTF
NA	NA	TRBV6-6	TRBJ1-4	TGTGCCAGCAGTTACTCGACAGAAGACGAGAATGAAAAACTGTTTTTT	CASSYSTEDENEKLFF
NA	NA	TRBV19	TRBJ2-1	TGTGCCAGTAGTATCCAGGACTACAATGAGCAGTTCTTC	CASSIQDYNEQFF
NA	NA	TRBV30	TRBJ1-6	TGTGCCTGGAGTATGGGGGGGTATAATTCACCCCTCCACTTT	CAWSMGGYNSPLHF
NA	TRBD1	TRBV7-9	TRBJ1-1	TGTGCCAGCAGCGACCCGGGACAGCCCTCGCTTGAAGCTTTCTTT	CASSDPGQPSLEAFF
once	NA	TRBV27	TRBJ2-1	TGTGCCAGCACTCTCGTGACAACCAATGAGCAGTTCTTC	CASTLVTTNEQFF
once	TRBD1	TRBV9	TRBJ1-5	TGTGCCAGCTCAAGGGGGACAGGTTGGCAGCCCCAGCATTTT	CASSRGTGWQPQHF
NA	TRBD1	TRBV4-3	TRBJ1-2	TGCGCCAGCAGCCAAAACCCCCCCGGGACAGGGACCTACTATGGCTACACCTTC	CASSQNPPGTGTYYGYTF
NA	NA	TRBV19	TRBJ1-2	TGTGCCAGTATGGGAGGGCAGTACTATGGCTACACCTTC	CASMGGQYYGYTF
NA	NA	TRBV4-3	TRBJ2-7	TGCGCCAGCAGCCAAGATGTCCCGGGGGACGAGCAGTACTTC	CASSQDVPGDEQYF
NA	NA	TRBV27	TRBJ2-5	TGTGCCAGCAGTTCGGACAGACAAGAGACCCAGTACTTC	CASSSDRQETQYF